The source of this T cell receptor (beta chain) is a study of early T cells in non-severe SARS-CoV-2 infection. This clonotype was seen a handful of times. Unique molecular identifier tags were affixed to discrete cDNA molecules. TCRdb re-called the 5' RACE reads through MiXCR, storing one row per CDR3 protein. The repertoire holds 68,000 or so distinct CDR3 sequences, with around 9.9% as singletons. This CDR3 region has 17 residues. From germline, CDR1 is LGHNT and CDR2 FRNRAP. J was trimmed by 2 bases and V by 5 bases; bases with no gene match: 6. Sequenced material: whole blood. The TCR comes from an adult who was a healthcare worker with PCR-confirmed SARS-CoV-2 infection or an uninfected control (not recorded which). This chain joins TRBV12-5 and TRBJ2-6; 10 nucleotides line up with TRBD1. CDR3 bases: TGTGCTAGTGGTCTACGGACAGGGGGACCTGGGGCCAACGTCCTGACTTTC. This translates into CASGLRTGGPGANVLTF.